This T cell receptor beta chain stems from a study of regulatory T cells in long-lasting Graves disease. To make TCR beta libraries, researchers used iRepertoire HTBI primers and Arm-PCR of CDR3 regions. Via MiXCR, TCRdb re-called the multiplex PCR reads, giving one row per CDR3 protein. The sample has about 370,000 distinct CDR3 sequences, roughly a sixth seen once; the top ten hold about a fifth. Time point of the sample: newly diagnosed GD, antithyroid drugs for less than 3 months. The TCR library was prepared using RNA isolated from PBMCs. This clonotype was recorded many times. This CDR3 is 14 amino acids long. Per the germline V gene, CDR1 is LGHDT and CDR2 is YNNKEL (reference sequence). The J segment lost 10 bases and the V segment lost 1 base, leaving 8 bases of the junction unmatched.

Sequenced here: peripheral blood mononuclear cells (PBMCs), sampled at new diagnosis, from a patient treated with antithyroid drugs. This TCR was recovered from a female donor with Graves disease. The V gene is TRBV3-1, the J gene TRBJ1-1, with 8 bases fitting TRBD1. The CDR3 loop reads CASSQVSGTGLAFF. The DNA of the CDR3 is TGTGCCAGCAGCCAAGTGTCCGGGACAGGTTTAGCTTTCTTT.